Below are 28 T cell receptor beta chains sequenced from a single sample in a study of blood T cell repertoires in COVID-19. Using immunoSEQ multiplex PCR, the repertoire was profiled, and TCRdb retains in-frame clones only, with some absent. Found here are some 82,000 clones, about four fifths of them singletons; the top ten hold around two fifths. Sequencing input: peripheral blood. The receptors were gathered from an elderly man with active or convalescent COVID-19.

This chain connects TRBV10-3 to TRBJ1-1; the match to TRBD1 covers 7 bases. Germline V lookup: CDR1 ENHRY, CDR2 SYGVKD. The CDR3 length is 14 residues. V dropped 0 bases and J dropped 7; count of bases not matched to a gene: 5. The CDR3 protein is CAISESGQRFEAFF. The CDR3 DNA is TGTGCCATCAGTGAGTCGGGACAGCGTTTTGAAGCTTTCTTT.

V and J are TRBV11-2 and TRBJ2-3, with TRBD2 identical over 12 bases. The CDR3 runs 17 residues. J gave up 0 bases and V 7 bases, and 8 bases lay outside the gene matches. Looked up from germline, CDR1 is SGHAT and CDR2 is FQNNGV. Written as DNA, the CDR3 is TGTGCCAGCACCATACTAGCGGGAGGACGGAGCACAGATACGCAGTATTTT. It specifies CASTILAGGRSTDTQYF. Full variable domain (rest looked up from reference TRBV11-2 and TRBJ2-3): EAGVAQSPRYKIIEKRQSVAFWCNPISGHATLYWYQQILGQGPKLLIQFQNNGVVDDSQLPKDRFSAERLKGVDSTLKIQPAKLEDSAVYLCASTILAGGRSTDTQYFGPGTRLTVL.

The V call is TRBV7-9, the J call TRBJ1-1; tentative D call: TRBD1 (6 bases). V was pared by 2 bases and J by 5 bases, with 18 bases between. CDR1 and CDR2 (germline): SEHNR, FQNEAQ (reference sequence). The CDR3 totals 16 residues. The CDR3 sequence: CASSLRLGARGTEAFF. The DNA of the CDR3 is TGTGCCAGCAGCTTACGACTTGGGGCTAGGGGGACTGAAGCTTTCTTT.

This clone was recorded a few times. V and J are TRBV30 and TRBJ1-2; 9 nucleotides line up with TRBD1. This CDR3 has 14 residues. The trim removed 1 base at V and 5 bases at J, leaving 5 bases unmatched. The germline V gene has CDR1 GTSNPN and CDR2 SVGIG (reference sequence). The CDR3, as DNA: TGTGCCTGGAGTGGACAGGGGGATGGGTATGGCTACACCTTC. Amino acid sequence: CAWSGQGDGYGYTF.

The CDR3: CAWSGGTGMSGELFF. The DNA for the CDR3 is TGTGCCTGGAGTGGTGGGACAGGGATGTCCGGGGAGCTGTTTTTT. J is TRBJ2-2 and V is TRBV30; 9 nucleotides line up with TRBD1. This CDR3 has 15 residues. CDR1 is GTSNPN, CDR2 SVGIG, per germline (reference sequence). The ends lost 1 base at V and 6 bases at J; junction bases unmatched: 6. Complete variable domain (other parts from reference TRBV30 and TRBJ2-2): SQTIHQWPATLVQPVGSPLSLECTVEGTSNPNLYWYRQAAGRGLQLLFYSVGIGQISSEVPQNLSASRPQDRQFILSSKKLLLSDSGFYLCAWSGGTGMSGELFFGEGSRLTVL.

This clone was seen a few times. The chain joins TRBV2 to TRBJ1-4; D is unresolved. CDR3 size: 16 residues. The germline gives CDR1 SNHLY, CDR2 FYNNEI. Trimming took off 4 bases at V and 0 bases at J, with 12 bases between the two ends. For the CDR3, the DNA is TGTGCCAGCAGTGGTTTAACAGTGGCAACTAATGAAAAACTGTTTTTT. It is translated as CASSGLTVATNEKLFF. Full variable domain (remainder filled in from reference TRBV2 and TRBJ1-4): EPEVTQTPSHQVTQMGQEVILRCVPISNHLYFYWYRQILGQKVEFLVSFYNNEISEKSEIFDDQFSVERPDGSNFTLKIRSTKLEDSAMYFCASSGLTVATNEKLFFGSGTQLSVL.

The V call is TRBV6-6, the J call TRBJ1-6, with 8 bases fitting TRBD1. CDR3 size: 15 residues. CDR1 and CDR2 from the germline V gene are MNHNY and SVGAGI (reference sequence). V lost 7 bases to trimming and J lost 4 bases; unmatched junction nucleotides: 6. CDR3 sequence: CASTSQGEYNSPLHF. The DNA of the CDR3 is TGTGCCAGCACTTCACAGGGGGAGTATAATTCACCCCTCCACTTT.

This chain links TRBV3-1 (or the pseudogene TRBV3-2) with TRBJ2-4, with 8 bases that match TRBD2. This CDR3 has 16 amino acids. V shed 1 base, J shed 6 bases, and the junction held 8 bases outside the gene matches. From germline, CDR1 is LGHDT and CDR2 YNNKEL (reference sequence). CDR3 amino acids: CASSQGAGGLGNIQYF. CDR3 bases: TGTGCCAGCAGCCAAGGGGCGGGAGGACTGGGAAACATTCAGTACTTC.

The chain combines TRBV2 with TRBJ1-2; TRBD1 matches 12 bases. The CDR3 runs to 13 residues. The ends lost 7 bases at V and 13 bases at J; junction bases unmatched: 10. CDR1 and CDR2 from the germline V gene are SNHLY and FYNNEI. The CDR3 region has the DNA TGTGCCAGCACCCCCGGGGACAGGGGGCGTTTCACCTTC. Its translation: CASTPGDRGRFTF. The full variable domain, its missing parts supplied by reference TRBV2 and TRBJ1-2, is EPEVTQTPSHQVTQMGQEVILRCVPISNHLYFYWYRQILGQKVEFLVSFYNNEISEKSEIFDDQFSVERPDGSNFTLKIRSTKLEDSAMYFCASTPGDRGRFTFGSGTRLTVV.

The chain links TRBV6-5 to TRBJ1-1, with D possibly being TRBD1 (6 bases). Trimming shortened V by 6 bases and J by 4 bases, and 12 bases separated the two germline ends. Germline V gene lookup returns CDR1 MNHEY and CDR2 SVGAGI. This CDR3 spans 13 amino acids. CDR3 sequence: CASSLGGRTEAFF. Here the CDR3 DNA reads TGTGCCAGCAGCCTAGGGGGTCGCACTGAAGCTTTCTTT.

This rearrangement joins TRBV2 to TRBJ2-7, with TRBD1 as a possible D gene (6 bases). Germline values: CDR1 SNHLY, CDR2 FYNNEI. The CDR3 is 14 residues long. V lost 4 bases, J lost 5 bases, and 15 bases lay in between. The DNA for the CDR3 is TGTGCCAGCAGTGTGCTGGCCAGGGACAACGAGCAGTACTTC. This encodes CASSVLARDNEQYF. Looking up the rest from reference TRBV2 and TRBJ2-7 gives the full variable domain: EPEVTQTPSHQVTQMGQEVILRCVPISNHLYFYWYRQILGQKVEFLVSFYNNEISEKSEIFDDQFSVERPDGSNFTLKIRSTKLEDSAMYFCASSVLARDNEQYFGPGTRLTVT.

V and J are TRBV23-1 and TRBJ2-1; 7 nucleotides line up with TRBD1. TRBV23-1 is an open reading frame whose function is uncertain. The V segment lost 4 bases and the J segment 1 base; nucleotides outside the gene matches: 10. The CDR3 is 17 residues long. CDR3 sequence: CASSPPLRGFSYNEQFF. The CDR3 DNA reads as TGCGCCAGCAGTCCCCCCCTCAGGGGGTTTTCCTACAATGAGCAGTTCTTC.

V is TRBV7-9 and J is TRBJ2-3, with D tentatively TRBD2 (5 bases). Trimming removed 4 bases from V and 6 bases from J, with 14 bases in between. CDR1 is SEHNR, CDR2 FQNEAQ, per germline (reference sequence). This CDR3 has 14 amino acids. This chain's CDR3 is CASSSPGSGDTQYF. The CDR3 DNA reads as TGTGCCAGCAGCTCCCCGGGATCCGGGGATACGCAGTATTTT. Full variable domain (remainder filled in from reference TRBV7-9 and TRBJ2-3): DTGVSQNPRHKITKRGQNVTFRCDPISEHNRLYWYRQTLGQGPEFLTYFQNEAQLEKSRLLSDRFSAERPKGSFSTLEIQRTEQGDSAMYLCASSSPGSGDTQYFGPGTRLTVL.

The gene calls are TRBV19 and TRBJ1-5; unclear D gene. V lost 6 bases and J lost 1, with 19 bases in between. Germline assignment: CDR1 LNHDA and CDR2 SQIVND (reference sequence). The CDR3 is made up of 17 amino acids. The CDR3 here is CASRRGIEGNSNQPQHF. DNA for the CDR3: TGTGCCAGTAGGCGAGGTATTGAGGGAAACAGCAATCAGCCCCAGCATTTT. Combining the CDR3 with reference TRBV19 and TRBJ1-5 gives the whole variable domain DGGITQSPKYLFRKEGQNVTLSCEQNLNHDAMYWYRQDPGQGLRLIYYSQIVNDFQKGDIAEGYSVSREKKESFPLTVTSAQKNPTAFYLCASRRGIEGNSNQPQHFGDGTRLSIL.

The chain recombines TRBV6-5 with TRBJ1-5; D not certain. Germline CDR1 is MNHEY and CDR2 is SVGAGI. This CDR3 is built from 13 residues. Deletions cut 11 bases from V and 3 bases from J, with 14 bases between. The DNA for the CDR3 is TGTGCCGTCCGTCGGGTCCTCAATCAGCCCCAGCATTTT. It codes for CAVRRVLNQPQHF.

The V call is TRBV5-1, the J call TRBJ1-3; D is unclear. This CDR3 has 15 residues. Trimming pared 4 bases from V and 3 bases from J, leaving 14 bases between. Germline CDR1 SGHRS, CDR2 YFSETQ. The CDR3 coding sequence is TGCGCCAGCAGCCAAGACCAGGTTTTTGGAAACACCATATATTTT. It codes for CASSQDQVFGNTIYF. Looking up the rest from reference TRBV5-1 and TRBJ1-3 gives the full variable domain: KAGVTQTPRYLIKTRGQQVTLSCSPISGHRSVSWYQQTPGQGLQFLFEYFSETQRNKGNFPGRFSGRQFSNSRSEMNVSTLELGDSALYLCASSQDQVFGNTIYFGEGSWLTVV.

The gene calls are TRBV19 and TRBJ2-3, with TRBD2 matching over 10 bases. CDR3 length equals 16 residues. The junction had 7 bases not matched to a gene; V was cut back by 3 bases and J by 4 bases. Looked up from germline, CDR1 is LNHDA and CDR2 is SQIVND (reference sequence). This chain's CDR3 is CASSIPSGRMADTQYF. The CDR3 DNA reads TGTGCCAGTAGTATTCCTAGCGGGAGAATGGCAGATACGCAGTATTTT.

V usage is TRBV10-1 and J usage is TRBJ2-3; weak D call: TRBD2 (6 bases). CDR3 size: 15 residues. In germline, CDR1 is WNHNN, CDR2 SYGVQD (reference sequence). Trimming left V 4 bases short and J 6 bases short, with 17 bases between. CDR3 sequence: CASSVGRDWTDTQYF. The CDR3 DNA sequence: TGCGCCAGCAGTGTAGGAAGGGACTGGACGGATACGCAGTATTTT.

V and J are TRBV30 and TRBJ1-2; no clear D gene. The germline V gene has CDR1 GTSNPN and CDR2 SVGIG (reference sequence). The CDR3 length is 12 residues. Trimming removed 4 bases at V and 8 bases at J, with 14 bases between. The CDR3 loop reads CAWTFGAAGYTF. The DNA for the CDR3 is TGTGCCTGGACGTTCGGAGCGGCGGGCTACACCTTC.

CDR3 residues: CASTNRANSPLHF. DNA of the CDR3: TGTGCCAGCACCAACAGGGCCAATTCACCCCTCCACTTT. This rearrangement joins TRBV5-8 to TRBJ1-6; maybe TRBD1 (6 bases). There are 13 residues in the CDR3. The V gene lost 6 bases and the J gene lost 7 bases, with 11 bases spanning the gap. The germline CDR1 and CDR2 sequences are SGHTS and YDEGEE.

The chain joins TRBV5-1 to TRBJ2-5, with D possibly matching TRBD2 (6 bases). With 0 bases removed from V and 2 bases from J, the gap between germline ends came to 11 bases. The germline V gene encodes CDR1 SGHRS and CDR2 YFSETQ. The CDR3 has 15 residues. DNA for the CDR3: TGCGCCAGCAGCTTGGGTGGGACTGCACAAGAGACCCAGTACTTC. Translation: CASSLGGTAQETQYF.

This chain joins TRBV5-4 and TRBJ1-3, with D tentatively TRBD1 (6 bases). Trimming left V 1 base short and J 2 bases short, with 7 bases between. Germline lookup yields CDR1 SGHNT and CDR2 YYREEE (reference sequence). The CDR3 is 14 residues long. The CDR3 loop is CASSLTGTGNTIYF. DNA of the CDR3: TGTGCCAGCAGCTTGACAGGGACTGGAAACACCATATATTTT.

The rearrangement joins TRBV2 to TRBJ2-2, with D maybe TRBD2 (5 bases). CDR3 length: 14 residues. The germline V gene encodes CDR1 SNHLY and CDR2 FYNNEI. V was pared by 6 bases and J by 1 base, with 9 bases between. CDR3 amino acids: CASRRAGNTGELFF. CDR3 DNA sequence: TGTGCCAGCAGGAGGGCAGGGAACACCGGGGAGCTGTTTTTT. The whole variable domain, remainder taken from reference TRBV2 and TRBJ2-2, is EPEVTQTPSHQVTQMGQEVILRCVPISNHLYFYWYRQILGQKVEFLVSFYNNEISEKSEIFDDQFSVERPDGSNFTLKIRSTKLEDSAMYFCASRRAGNTGELFFGEGSRLTVL.

The V call is TRBV5-1, the J call TRBJ2-1; 10 nucleotides agree with TRBD2. Per the germline V gene, CDR1 is SGHRS and CDR2 is YFSETQ. The CDR3 loop spans 15 amino acids. The ends lost 6 bases at V and 4 bases at J; junction bases unmatched: 7. This CDR3 is CASNPTSGEYNEQFF. CDR3 nucleotides: TGCGCCAGCAATCCTACTAGCGGGGAATACAATGAGCAGTTCTTC.

The V and J genes are TRBV7-2 and TRBJ1-1; possible D gene TRBD1, 5 bases. The CDR3 has 15 amino acids. Germline V gives CDR1 SGHTA, CDR2 FQGNSA. Trimming took off 3 bases at V and 5 bases at J, with 16 bases between the two ends. The CDR3 DNA sequence: TGTGCCAGCAGCTTCACCGGGGGTGGGAGGACTGAAGCTTTCTTT. Protein: CASSFTGGGRTEAFF.

The DNA for the CDR3 is TGTGCCAGCAGTGCCGGGACAGGGGATACGCAGTATTTT. Amino acid sequence: CASSAGTGDTQYF. This chain joins TRBV12-3 or TRBV12-4 and TRBJ2-3; 9 bases are a match to TRBD1. V was clipped by 5 bases and J by 6 bases; unmatched bases: 3. This CDR3 contains 13 residues.

This clone was counted a single time. V gene TRBV7-3 combines with J gene TRBJ2-1, with 10 bases fitting TRBD2. J lost 10 bases, V lost 5 bases, and 5 bases had no gene match. In germline, CDR1 is SGHTA, CDR2 FQGTGA. The CDR3 consists of 13 residues. CDR3 in DNA: TGTGCCAGCAGCACCCAGCGGGAGGGGGAGCAGTTCTTC. The encoded protein is CASSTQREGEQFF.

The genes are TRBV10-3 and TRBJ1-2; 8 bases agree with TRBD1. The germline CDR1 and CDR2 sequences are ENHRY and SYGVKD. V was clipped by 2 bases and J by 4 bases; unmatched bases: 3. The CDR3 covers 14 residues. CDR3 in DNA: TGTGCCATCAGTGAGGAGGGACAGGTCTATGGCTACACCTTC. Protein product: CAISEEGQVYGYTF.